The T cell receptor beta chain described here comes from a study of blood T cell repertoires in COVID-19 (dated by TCRdb to 2018 to 2021). The study in broad terms: The collaborator samples originated in the United States, Italy and Spain and spanned the acute and convalescent phases of COVID-19. The prospective study material was composed of cDNA or gDNA derived from T cells, B-cell-depleted T cells, or PBMCs. Subjects who had been exposed to COVID-19, were actively infected with it, or had recovered from it provided the deeply sampled blood TCRbeta repertoires that made up the dataset. The repertoires were released in a freely available public database intended as a resource for research on the immune response to SARS-CoV-2. Samples were obtained from the ongoing ImmuneRACE study (first 160 participants) and from 1,254 subjects provided by 6 global collaborators. Sample metadata almost always included a de-identified subject ID, COVID-19 status, age in years and sex. Where HLA class I and class II types were available, the types were taken from metadata supplied by the sample provider, not from assay-based typing.

The immunoSEQ Assay, a bias-controlled multiplex PCR, was used to amplify TCRbeta CDR3 regions from genomic DNA. Turning to the authors' computational methods: Within the assay, amplification of reference gene primers was used to estimate how many nucleated cells each sample contained. To quantify the absolute abundance of each unique TCRbeta CDR3 rearrangement, sequence reads were collapsed and filtered. For each sample, productive Simpson clonality was calculated by taking the square root of Simpson's diversity index across productive rearrangements. This immuneACCESS table, as held by TCRdb, lists in-frame sequences with V and J called but not all clones. Of the missing ones, under half trace to an unresolved V gene in checked studies; the others have no known cause. Clone size and V and J calls were adopted from that table, with D and trimming inferred from the DNA. Within this sample are 150,000 to 200,000 clones, with 70% to 90% of them counted one time only. Approximately 0.77% of the sample is in the top ten clones.

In the prospective study, participants were about 18 to 95 years old, resided in under 30 geographic areas of the United States, and were enrolled through a virtual design. In the prospective study, participants were assigned to cohorts based on the clinical history participants reported in a screening survey and a study questionnaire. Recovered participants in ImmuneRACE Cohort 3 were defined by two consecutive negative NP/OP PCR tests, clearance by a healthcare professional, or resolution of symptoms. In the prospective study, whole blood, serum and a nasopharyngeal or oropharyngeal swab were collected from each participant by mobile phlebotomists. Participants in the prospective study had the option to provide additional blood draws and questionnaires over a roughly 2-month period. Blood samples from the prospective study were shipped frozen or at room temperature prior to DNA extraction. From its cysteine to its phenylalanine, the CDR3 spans 12 amino acids. The sequence is cut down to CDR3 DNA, 36 bases in frame from base 1. According to the germline V gene, CDR1 reads MDHEN and CDR2 reads SYDVKM.

Concerning this clone itself: Its antigen is still unknown. The germline gene is not matched at one end of the junction; a read error may be the cause.

Beyond this particular receptor, the publication reports: The quantity of clinical and demographic metadata differed by source and by participant and was supplied without curation.

The sequence joins TRBV28 to TRBJ2-7; 7 bases in between match TRBD1. The sequenced material came from PBMCs or T cells enriched from blood (not recorded which). This clonotype was sampled from a woman aged 18-29 years who had recovered from COVID-19. The nucleotide sequence reads TGTGCCAGCGGAACAGGGGAACGATCACCGGACTTC. Translated, it gives CASGTGERSPDF.